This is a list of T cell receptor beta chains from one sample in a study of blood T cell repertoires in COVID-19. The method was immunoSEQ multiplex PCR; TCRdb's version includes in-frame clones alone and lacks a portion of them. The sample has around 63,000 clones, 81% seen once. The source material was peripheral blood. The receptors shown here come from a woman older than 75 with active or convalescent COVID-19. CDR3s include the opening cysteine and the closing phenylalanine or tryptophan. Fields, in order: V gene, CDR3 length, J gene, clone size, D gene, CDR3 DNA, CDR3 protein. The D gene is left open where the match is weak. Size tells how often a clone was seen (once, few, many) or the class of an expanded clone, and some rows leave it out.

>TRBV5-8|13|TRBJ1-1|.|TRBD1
TGTGCCAGCAGCCTGAGACAGGGGCTTGAAGCTTTCTTT
CASSLRQGLEAFF
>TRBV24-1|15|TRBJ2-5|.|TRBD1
TGTGCCACCAGTGATTGGGTCAGGGGGCAAGAGACCCAGTACTTC
CATSDWVRGQETQYF
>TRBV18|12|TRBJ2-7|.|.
TGTGCCAGCTCAGAAAACAGGGATGTGCAGTACTTC
CASSENRDVQYF
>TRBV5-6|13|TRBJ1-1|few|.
TGTGCCAGCAGCTCCACAGGGAGAACTGAAGCTTTCTTT
CASSSTGRTEAFF
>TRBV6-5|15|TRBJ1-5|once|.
TGTGCCAGCAGCCAAAGAGGGAATAGCAATCAGCCCCAGCATTTT
CASSQRGNSNQPQHF
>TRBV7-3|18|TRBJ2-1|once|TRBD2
TGTGCCAGCAGCTTAACGGGCGGGGGGCAGAGCTCCTACAATGAGCAGTTCTTC
CASSLTGGGQSSYNEQFF
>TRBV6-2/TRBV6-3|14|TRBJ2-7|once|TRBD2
TGTGCCAGCAGCAACCCCGGGGGGATCTACGAGCAGTACTTC
CASSNPGGIYEQYF
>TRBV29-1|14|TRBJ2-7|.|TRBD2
TGCAGCGTTGTAAGCGGGGCGACCTCCTACGAGCAGTACTTC
CSVVSGATSYEQYF
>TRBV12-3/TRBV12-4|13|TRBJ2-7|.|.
TGTGCCACGGGGTCTATACAGGGGCGGGGGCAGTACTTC
CATGSIQGRGQYF
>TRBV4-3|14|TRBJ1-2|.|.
TGCGCCAGCAGCCAAGTGTGGGCAGGGGATGGCTACACCTTC
CASSQVWAGDGYTF
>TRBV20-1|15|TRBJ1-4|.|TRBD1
TGCAGTGCTAGTATTACGGGACAGGGACCTGAAAAACTGTTTTTT
CSASITGQGPEKLFF
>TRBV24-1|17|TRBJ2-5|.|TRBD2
TGTGCCACCAGTGACCGAATACTAGCGGGGGGGCGAGAGACCCAGTACTTC
CATSDRILAGGRETQYF
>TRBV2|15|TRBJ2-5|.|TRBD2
TGTGCCAGCAGTGGACTAGCGGGGGGGCAAGAGACCCAGTACTTC
CASSGLAGGQETQYF
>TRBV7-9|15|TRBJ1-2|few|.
TGTGCCAGCAGCTCCCCGGGACAAGTTAACTATGGCTACACCTTC
CASSSPGQVNYGYTF
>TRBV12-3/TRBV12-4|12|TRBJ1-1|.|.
TGTGCCAGCAGTCCTCCAGGGGTTGGGGCTTTCTTT
CASSPPGVGAFF
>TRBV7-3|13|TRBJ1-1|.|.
TGTGCCAGCAGCCTACAGGGGAACACTGAAGCTTTCTTT
CASSLQGNTEAFF
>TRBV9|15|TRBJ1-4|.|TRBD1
TGTGCCAGCAGCGTTTCGACAGGGCAAGGGGAAAAACTGTTTTTT
CASSVSTGQGEKLFF
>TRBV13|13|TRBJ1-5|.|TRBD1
TGTGCCAGCAGCCTGACGCCAGGGGGCTACAAACATTTT
CASSLTPGGYKHF
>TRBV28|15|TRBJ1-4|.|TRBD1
TGTGCCAGCAAAAGTCTCGACAGGGTTAATGAAAAACTGTTTTTT
CASKSLDRVNEKLFF
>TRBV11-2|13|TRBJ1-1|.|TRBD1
TGTGCCAGCAGCCCCACAGGGGGCACTGAAGCTTTCTTT
CASSPTGGTEAFF
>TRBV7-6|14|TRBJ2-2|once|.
TGTGCCAGCAGCTTGGGACATTATCCCGGGGAGCTGTTTTTT
CASSLGHYPGELFF
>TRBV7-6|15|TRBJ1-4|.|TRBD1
TGTGCCAGCAGCCCCAAGACAGGGGCGAATGAAAAACTGTTTTTT
CASSPKTGANEKLFF
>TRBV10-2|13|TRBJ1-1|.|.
TGCGCCACCAGGGGCGGGGACGTCACTGAAGCTTTCTTT
CATRGGDVTEAFF
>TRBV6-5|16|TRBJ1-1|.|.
TGTGCCAGCAGTTCTTACAGTTCCTTTATGAACACTGAAGCTTTCTTT
CASSSYSSFMNTEAFF
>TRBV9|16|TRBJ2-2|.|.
TGTGCCAGCAGCGTAGTTTCAGGGGTAGACACCGGGGAGCTGTTTTTT
CASSVVSGVDTGELFF
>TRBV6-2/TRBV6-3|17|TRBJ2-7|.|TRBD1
TGTGCCAGCAGTTACTCTCCCCAGGGACAGGCTAAAGTGAAGCAGTACTTC
CASSYSPQGQAKVKQYF
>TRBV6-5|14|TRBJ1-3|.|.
TGTGCCAGCACCCCAGGGGTTTCAGGAAACACCATATATTTT
CASTPGVSGNTIYF
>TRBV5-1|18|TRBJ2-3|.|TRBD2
TGCGCCAGCAGCCTCCGTACTAGCGGGGGGGCCCTCACAGATACGCAGTATTTT
CASSLRTSGGALTDTQYF
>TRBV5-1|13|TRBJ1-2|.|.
TGCGCCAGCAGTCCGAGCACAGCTCGTAACTACACCTTC
CASSPSTARNYTF
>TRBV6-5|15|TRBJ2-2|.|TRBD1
TGTGCCAGCAGTAAGAGACAGGGGAACACCGGGGAGCTGTTTTTT
CASSKRQGNTGELFF
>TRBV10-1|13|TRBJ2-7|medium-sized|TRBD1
TGCGCCAGCAGGGAGGACAGGACAGGCGAGCAGTACTTC
CASREDRTGEQYF
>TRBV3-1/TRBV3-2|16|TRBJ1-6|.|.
TGTGCCAGCAGCCTGGGGGCGGCCTCCAATAATTCACCCCTCCACTTT
CASSLGAASNNSPLHF
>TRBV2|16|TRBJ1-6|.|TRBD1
TGTGCCAGCAGTACGGGACAGGGGGCTCGCAATTCACCCCTCCACTTT
CASSTGQGARNSPLHF
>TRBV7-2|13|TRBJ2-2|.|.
TGTGCCAGCAGCTTCTACTCGGACAGACAGCTGTTTTTT
CASSFYSDRQLFF
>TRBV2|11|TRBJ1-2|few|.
TGTGCCAGCAGTGAATCTTCCGGCTACACCTTC
CASSESSGYTF
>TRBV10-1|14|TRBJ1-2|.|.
TGCGCCAGCAGTGAGAGGGGAACTAACTATGGCTACACCTTC
CASSERGTNYGYTF
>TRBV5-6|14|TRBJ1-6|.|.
TGTGCCAGCAGCTTCAGGATCGAGTCAGGACCCCTCCACTTT
CASSFRIESGPLHF
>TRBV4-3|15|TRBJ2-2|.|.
TGCGCCAGCAGCCAAGGTTCAGGGGTGACCGGGGAGCTGTTTTTT
CASSQGSGVTGELFF
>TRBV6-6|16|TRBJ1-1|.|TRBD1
TGTGCCAGCAGGCCGGGACAGGGGGTTATGAACACTGAAGCTTTCTTT
CASRPGQGVMNTEAFF
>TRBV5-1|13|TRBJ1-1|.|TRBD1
TGCGCCAGCTCAACAGACAGGGACACTGAAGCTTTCTTT
CASSTDRDTEAFF
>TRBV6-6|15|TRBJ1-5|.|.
TGTGCCAGCAGTTACGCGGTCGGGGGGCGTCAGCCCCAGCATTTT
CASSYAVGGRQPQHF
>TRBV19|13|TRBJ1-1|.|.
TGTGCCAGTAGTAAAAGCCGGAACACTGAAGCTTTCTTT
CASSKSRNTEAFF
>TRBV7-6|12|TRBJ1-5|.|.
TGTGCCAGCAGCCCCCCTTCCGGGCCCCAGCATTTT
CASSPPSGPQHF
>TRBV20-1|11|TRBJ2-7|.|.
TGCAGTGCTAGAGCCGGGAACGAGCAGTACTTC
CSARAGNEQYF
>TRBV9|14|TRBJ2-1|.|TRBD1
TGTGCCAGCAGCCCCTGGGACAGCAACAATGAGCAGTTCTTC
CASSPWDSNNEQFF
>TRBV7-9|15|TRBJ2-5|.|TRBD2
TGTGCCAGCAGCCGCTCGGTTGCGGGGGGAGAGACCCAGTACTTC
CASSRSVAGGETQYF
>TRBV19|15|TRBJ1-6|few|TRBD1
TGTGCCAGTAGTGCAGACAGGGGACAGAATTCACCCCTCCACTTT
CASSADRGQNSPLHF
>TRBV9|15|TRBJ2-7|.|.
TGTGCCAGCAGCGTGAGCTCAGGGGCCTTCTACGAGCAGTACTTC
CASSVSSGAFYEQYF
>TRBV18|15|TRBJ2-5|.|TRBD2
TGTGCCAGCTCACCACTAGCGGGGGGGCATGAGACCCAGTACTTC
CASSPLAGGHETQYF
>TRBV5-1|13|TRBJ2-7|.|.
TGCGCCAGCAGCTTTGCAGAAAACTACGAGCAGTACTTC
CASSFAENYEQYF
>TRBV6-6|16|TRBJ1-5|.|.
TGTGCCAGCAGTTTGGTGGGGGCTGGGGGCAATCAGCCCCAGCATTTT
CASSLVGAGGNQPQHF
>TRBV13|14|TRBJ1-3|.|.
TGTGCCAGCAGCCCCCAAACGGAGCGAAACACCATATATTTT
CASSPQTERNTIYF
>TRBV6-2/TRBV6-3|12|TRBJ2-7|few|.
TGTGCCAGCAGTTACGGTAGCGGCGAGCAGTACTTC
CASSYGSGEQYF
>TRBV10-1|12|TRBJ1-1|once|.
TGCGCCCGATCCGGGGGGTCCACTGAAGCTTTCTTT
CARSGGSTEAFF
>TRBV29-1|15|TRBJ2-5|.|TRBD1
TGCAGCGCCACGACAGGGGCTGCAAGACAAGAGACCCAGTACTTC
CSATTGAARQETQYF
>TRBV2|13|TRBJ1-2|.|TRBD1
TGTGCCAGCAGCGGACAGGGAGGAGAGGGCTACACCTTC
CASSGQGGEGYTF